One T cell receptor (beta chain) is described in this entry. Its antigen is undetermined. 5'RACE primed from the constant segment yielded TCR alpha and TCR beta cDNA libraries bearing sample barcodes and UMIs. TCRdb reprocessed the 5' RACE reads with MiXCR, giving one entry per CDR3 protein. The sample holds 45,000 to 55,000 distinct CDR3 sequences; approximately 7% are singletons and the top ten take roughly 1.5%. The source of the sample is a study of T-cell memory formation after mild COVID-19. Study background: Among the donors, TCR clusters were largely specific to each donor.

Whole-study findings and limits: The second-wave clones peaking on day 37 were not confirmed as SARS-CoV-2-specific.

CDR3 length: 15 residues. Germline values: CDR1 SQVTM, CDR2 ANQGSEA. V shed 6 bases and J 5 bases; nucleotides not matched to a gene: 10. This TCR came from a man aged 18 to 29 who had mild COVID-19 (a few samples of this study predate the infection). Cell type and time point are not known. The V gene is TRBV29-1, the J gene TRBJ2-5; 12 nucleotides match TRBD1. Sequenced sample: PBMCs or a T cell subset sorted from them (not recorded which). The CDR3 loop is CSVTPGQGAGETQYF. The CDR3 nucleotides read TGCAGCGTAACGCCGGGACAGGGGGCAGGGGAGACCCAGTACTTC. Drawing the rest from reference TRBV29-1 and TRBJ2-5, the complete variable domain is SAVISQKPSRDICQRGTSLTIQCQVDSQVTMMFWYRQQPGQSLTLIATANQGSEATYESGFVIDKFPISRPNLTFSTLTVSNMSPEDSSIYLCSVTPGQGAGETQYFGPGTRLLVL.